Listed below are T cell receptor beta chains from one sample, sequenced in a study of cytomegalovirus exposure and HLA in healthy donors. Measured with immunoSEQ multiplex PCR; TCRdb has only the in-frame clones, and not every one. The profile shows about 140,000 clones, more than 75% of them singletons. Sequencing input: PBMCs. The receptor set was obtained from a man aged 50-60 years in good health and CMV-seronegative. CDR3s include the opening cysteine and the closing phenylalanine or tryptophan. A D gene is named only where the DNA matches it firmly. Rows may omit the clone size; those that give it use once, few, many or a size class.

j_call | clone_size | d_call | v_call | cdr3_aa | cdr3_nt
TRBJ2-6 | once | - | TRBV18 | CASSGTESGANVLTF | TGTGCCAGCTCAGGCACAGAATCTGGGGCCAACGTCCTGACTTTC
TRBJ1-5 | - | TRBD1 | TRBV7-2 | CASSYDDRGYQPQHF | TGTGCCAGCAGCTATGACGACAGGGGCTATCAGCCCCAGCATTTT
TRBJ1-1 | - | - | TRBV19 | CASSAKVGGEAFF | TGTGCCAGTAGTGCGAAAGTAGGGGGTGAAGCTTTCTTT
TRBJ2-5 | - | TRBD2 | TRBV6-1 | CASSERGGQETQYF | TGTGCCAGCAGTGAGCGGGGGGGCCAAGAGACCCAGTACTTC
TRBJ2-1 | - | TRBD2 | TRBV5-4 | CASSLLAGSDNEQFF | TGTGCCAGCAGTCTACTAGCGGGAAGTGACAATGAGCAGTTCTTC
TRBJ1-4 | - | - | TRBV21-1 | CASSSQGATNEKLFF | TGTGCCAGCAGCTCACAGGGCGCAACTAATGAAAAACTGTTTTTT
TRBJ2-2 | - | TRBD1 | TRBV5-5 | CASSPPGQFGELFF | TGTGCCAGCTCCCCACCGGGACAGTTCGGGGAGCTGTTTTTT
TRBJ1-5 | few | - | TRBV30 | CAWNRGPMEQPQHF | TGTGCCTGGAACCGCGGCCCAATGGAACAGCCCCAGCATTTT
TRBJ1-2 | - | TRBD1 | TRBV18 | CASSLSPGTGNGYTF | TGTGCCAGCTCCCTAAGTCCCGGGACAGGGAATGGCTACACCTTC
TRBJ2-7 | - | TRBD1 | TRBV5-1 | CASSPSGTERYEQYF | TGCGCCAGCAGCCCTTCCGGGACAGAAAGATACGAGCAGTACTTC
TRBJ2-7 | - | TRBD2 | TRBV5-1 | CASRKAGLAGGPMNEQYF | TGCGCCAGCAGAAAAGCGGGACTAGCGGGAGGGCCGATGAACGAGCAGTACTTC
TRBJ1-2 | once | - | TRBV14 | CASSQHIGGSPSNYGYTF | TGTGCCAGCAGCCAACACATCGGGGGATCCCCATCTAACTATGGCTACACCTTC
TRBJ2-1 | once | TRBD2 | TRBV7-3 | CASSLSGRDNEQFF | TGTGCCAGCAGCCTTAGCGGGAGGGACAATGAGCAGTTCTTC
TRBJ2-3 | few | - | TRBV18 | CASSPSTSGAGDTQYF | TGTGCCAGCTCACCCAGTACTTCAGGGGCTGGAGATACGCAGTATTTT
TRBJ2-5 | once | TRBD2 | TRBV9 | CASSVATVTSGVQETQYF | TGTGCCAGCAGCGTAGCTACTGTGACTAGCGGGGTACAAGAGACCCAGTACTTC
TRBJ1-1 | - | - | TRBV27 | CASMQGVRNTEAFF | TGTGCCAGCATGCAAGGGGTAAGGAACACTGAAGCTTTCTTT
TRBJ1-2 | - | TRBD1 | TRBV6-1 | CASTLQGQSAYGYTF | TGTGCCAGCACCCTACAGGGACAGTCCGCCTATGGCTACACCTTC
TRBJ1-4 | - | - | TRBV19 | CASSPAGGGEKLFF | TGTGCCAGTAGTCCAGCGGGGGGAGGGGAAAAACTGTTTTTT
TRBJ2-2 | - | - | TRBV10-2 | CASSESSPNTGELFF | TGCGCCAGCAGTGAGTCTAGCCCGAACACCGGGGAGCTGTTTTTT
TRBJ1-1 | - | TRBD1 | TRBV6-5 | CASSYPGGVKNTEAFF | TGTGCCAGCAGTTACCCAGGGGGCGTAAAGAACACTGAAGCTTTCTTT
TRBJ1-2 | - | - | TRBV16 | CASSQSQQRGYTF | TGTGCCAGCAGCCAATCACAGCAGCGGGGCTACACCTTC
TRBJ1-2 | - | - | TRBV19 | CASSIGGAGDYGYTF | TGTGCCAGTAGTATTGGAGGGGCTGGTGACTATGGCTACACCTTC
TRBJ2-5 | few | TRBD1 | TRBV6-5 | CASSRTGWETQYF | TGTGCCAGCAGTCGGACAGGGTGGGAGACCCAGTACTTC
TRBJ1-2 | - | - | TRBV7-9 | CASSPSSDGYTF | TGTGCCAGCAGCCCCAGTTCAGATGGCTACACCTTC
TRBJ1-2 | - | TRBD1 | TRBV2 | CASTWDRGHGYTF | TGTGCCAGCACATGGGACAGGGGGCATGGCTACACCTTC
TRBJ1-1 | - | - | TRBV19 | CASSIRDTSTEAFF | TGTGCCAGTAGTATTCGAGACACCTCGACTGAAGCTTTCTTT
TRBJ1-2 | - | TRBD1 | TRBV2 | CASSKDRGRNYGYTF | TGTGCCAGCAGTAAGGACAGGGGCAGGAACTATGGCTACACCTTC
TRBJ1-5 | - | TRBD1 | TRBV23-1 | CASSHQGAPRNQPQHF | TGCGCCAGCAGTCATCAGGGGGCGCCGCGCAATCAGCCCCAGCATTTT
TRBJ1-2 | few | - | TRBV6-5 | CASRPTGGYGYTF | TGTGCCAGCAGGCCGACAGGAGGCTATGGCTACACCTTC
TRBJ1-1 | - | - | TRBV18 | CASSPGPGTEAFF | TGTGCCAGCTCACCGGGGCCAGGGACTGAAGCTTTCTTT
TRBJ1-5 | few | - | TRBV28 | CASQRAGAGNQPQHF | TGTGCCAGCCAGAGGGCGGGGGCTGGCAATCAGCCCCAGCATTTT
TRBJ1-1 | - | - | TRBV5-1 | CASSLDPQANTEAFF | TGCGCCAGCAGCTTGGATCCCCAGGCAAACACTGAAGCTTTCTTT
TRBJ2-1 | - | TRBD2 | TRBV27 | CASSFTSGYNEQFF | TGTGCCAGCAGTTTTACTAGCGGCTACAATGAGCAGTTCTTC
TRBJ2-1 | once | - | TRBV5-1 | CASSPRGEEYEQFF | TGCGCCAGCAGCCCCCGGGGAGAGGAGTATGAGCAGTTCTTC
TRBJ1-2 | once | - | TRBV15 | CATSSPSGVSSNYGYTF | TGTGCCACCAGCAGTCCCTCAGGGGTAAGCTCTAACTATGGCTACACCTTC
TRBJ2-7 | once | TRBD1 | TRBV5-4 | CASSLGRGSEQYF | TGTGCCAGCAGCTTAGGCAGGGGGTCCGAGCAGTACTTC
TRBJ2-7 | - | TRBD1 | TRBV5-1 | CASSRRTGNSYEQYF | TGCGCCAGCAGCCGGAGGACAGGGAACTCCTACGAGCAGTACTTC
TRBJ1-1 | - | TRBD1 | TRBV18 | CASSPDRTFEAFF | TGTGCCAGCTCACCGGACAGGACCTTTGAAGCTTTCTTT
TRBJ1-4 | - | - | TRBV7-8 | CASSKTGEKLFF | TGTGCCAGCAGCAAGACGGGGGAAAAACTGTTTTTT
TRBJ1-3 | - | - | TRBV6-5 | CASRGGGSGNTIYF | TGTGCCAGCCGGGGGGGCGGCTCTGGAAACACCATATATTTT
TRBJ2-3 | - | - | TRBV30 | CAWSGDSRGSDTQYF | TGTGCCTGGAGTGGGGACTCCAGGGGGTCAGATACGCAGTATTTT
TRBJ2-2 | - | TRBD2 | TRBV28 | CASKASGNTGELFF | TGTGCCAGCAAGGCTAGCGGAAACACCGGGGAGCTGTTTTTT
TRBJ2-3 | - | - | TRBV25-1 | CASSRSGLTDTQYF | TGTGCCAGCAGTCGTAGCGGCCTGACGGATACGCAGTATTTT
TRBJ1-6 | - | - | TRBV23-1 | CASSQSRQIQPYNSPLHF | TGCGCCAGCAGTCAATCGCGACAGATCCAGCCGTATAATTCACCCCTCCACTTT
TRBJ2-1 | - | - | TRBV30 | CAWTYLNNEQFF | TGTGCCTGGACCTACCTCAACAATGAGCAGTTCTTC
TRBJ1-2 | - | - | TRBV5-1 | CASSFQGDGYTF | TGCGCCAGCAGCTTCCAGGGCGATGGCTACACCTTC